These T cell receptor beta chains were read from a single sample in a study of blood T cell repertoires in COVID-19. Generated by immunoSEQ multiplex PCR, the TCRdb table keeps only in-frame clones and is missing some. The data show about 85,000 clones, with approximately 90% seen just once and approximately 2.2% held by the top ten. The sample consisted of peripheral blood. The receptors come from a human donor with active COVID-19. The donor label of this sample is uncertain. CDR3s include the opening cysteine and the closing phenylalanine or tryptophan. The D gene is left open where the match is weak. Clone size is shown for a subset of rows, as once, few, many or a class of expanded clone.

v_gene	d_gene	abundance	j_gene	CDR3aa	CDR3nt
TRBV5-1	.	.	TRBJ2-4	CASSLGTTGADKNIQYF	TGCGCCAGCAGCTTGGGGACTACAGGAGCCGACAAAAACATTCAGTACTTC
TRBV7-2	TRBD2	.	TRBJ2-5	CASSLAVAGEQETQYF	TGTGCCAGCAGCTTAGCGGTAGCGGGGGAACAAGAGACCCAGTACTTC
TRBV6-2/TRBV6-3	TRBD1	.	TRBJ1-5	CASSSTGQGPHQPQHF	TGTGCCAGCAGTTCTACCGGACAGGGACCGCATCAGCCCCAGCATTTT
TRBV7-3	.	.	TRBJ2-2	CASSSGGHSGELFF	TGTGCCAGCAGCTCGGGGGGCCACTCCGGGGAGCTGTTTTTT
TRBV5-4	.	.	TRBJ2-3	CASSLFPGADTQYF	TGTGCCAGCAGCTTGTTTCCGGGGGCAGATACGCAGTATTTT
TRBV4-2	TRBD2	.	TRBJ2-1	CASSQAPLATEQFF	TGTGCCAGCAGCCAAGCCCCACTAGCGACGGAGCAGTTCTTC
TRBV10-3	TRBD1	.	TRBJ2-3	CAIGGQDLSGDTQYF	TGTGCCATCGGGGGACAGGATCTTTCGGGAGATACGCAGTATTTT
TRBV19	TRBD2	.	TRBJ2-5	CASSDGLSIAGGKETQYF	TGTGCCAGTAGTGACGGCCTTTCAATAGCGGGGGGGAAAGAGACCCAGTACTTC
TRBV6-6	.	.	TRBJ1-1	CASSRRSDTEAFF	TGTGCCAGCAGTCGGAGATCGGACACTGAAGCTTTCTTT
TRBV7-9	.	.	TRBJ2-2	CASTRGPGELFF	TGTGCCAGCACCCGAGGGCCCGGGGAGCTGTTTTTT
TRBV7-9	.	few	TRBJ1-2	CASSFPRGAREGIGYTF	TGTGCCAGCAGCTTCCCCCGGGGGGCCAGGGAGGGGATTGGCTACACCTTC
TRBV6-2/TRBV6-3	.	.	TRBJ1-2	CASSPTENYGYTF	TGTGCCAGCAGTCCGACAGAAAACTATGGCTACACCTTC
TRBV19	TRBD1	.	TRBJ2-6	CASRGQGLSGANVLTF	TGTGCCAGTCGGGGACAGGGGTTATCTGGGGCCAACGTCCTGACTTTC
TRBV6-2/TRBV6-3	TRBD2	.	TRBJ2-7	CASSRGLAGGPIYEQYF	TGTGCCAGCAGTCGGGGACTAGCGGGGGGGCCGATCTACGAGCAGTACTTC
TRBV3-1/TRBV3-2	.	once	TRBJ1-3	CASSHPTRERPGNTIYF	TGTGCCAGCAGCCACCCTACTAGGGAACGACCTGGAAACACCATATATTTT
TRBV5-1	.	.	TRBJ2-7	CASSLSQGIRYEQYF	TGCGCCAGCAGCCTATCTCAGGGGATCCGGTACGAGCAGTACTTC
TRBV7-2	.	.	TRBJ2-1	CASSLAGVNEQFF	TGTGCCAGCAGCTTAGCCGGGGTCAATGAGCAGTTCTTC
TRBV5-1	TRBD1	.	TRBJ2-7	CASSTDRAYEQYF	TGCGCCAGCAGCACCGACAGGGCCTACGAGCAGTACTTC
TRBV7-8	.	.	TRBJ2-5	CASSLGGGGQETQYF	TGTGCCAGCAGCTTAGGGGGGGGCGGACAAGAGACCCAGTACTTC
TRBV6-5	.	.	TRBJ1-2	CASSYLMGSPIDGYTF	TGTGCCAGCAGTTACCTTATGGGCAGTCCTATCGATGGCTACACCTTC
TRBV7-3	TRBD1	.	TRBJ1-2	CASSRRDRGRGYTF	TGTGCCAGCAGCCGCCGGGACAGGGGGCGGGGCTACACCTTC
TRBV11-1	TRBD1	.	TRBJ2-3	CASSRTGVGTDTQYF	TGTGCCAGCAGCCGGACAGGGGTGGGAACAGATACGCAGTATTTT
TRBV5-6	.	few	TRBJ2-4	CASSEIRGDKNIQYF	TGTGCCAGCAGCGAAATCAGGGGTGACAAAAACATTCAGTACTTC
TRBV28	.	.	TRBJ1-2	CASSLGGGYYGYTF	TGTGCCAGCAGTTTAGGTGGGGGCTACTATGGCTACACCTTC
TRBV29-1	TRBD1	.	TRBJ1-2	CSVRTGGLYGYTF	TGCAGCGTTCGGACAGGGGGTCTTTATGGCTACACCTTC
TRBV5-1	.	once	TRBJ1-1	CASSLRPGVGTEAFF	TGCGCCAGCAGCTTGAGGCCGGGGGTCGGGACTGAAGCTTTCTTT
TRBV5-1	.	.	TRBJ2-7	CARKPWDKNYEQYF	TGCGCCAGAAAACCTTGGGACAAGAACTACGAGCAGTACTTC
TRBV6-1	.	once	TRBJ2-6	CASSEPRVSGANVLTF	TGTGCCAGCAGTGAACCCAGGGTATCAGGGGCCAACGTCCTGACTTTC
TRBV9	.	few	TRBJ2-1	CASSVGLEQFF	TGTGCCAGCAGCGTAGGGCTGGAGCAGTTCTTC
TRBV5-1	.	.	TRBJ2-2	CASSLEGSSNTGELFF	TGCGCCAGCAGCTTGGAGGGGTCTTCGAACACCGGGGAGCTGTTTTTT
TRBV4-2	.	.	TRBJ2-3	CASSQASTDTQYF	TGTGCCAGCAGCCAGGCCTCCACAGATACGCAGTATTTT
TRBV5-1	.	.	TRBJ2-3	CASSQGYGTDTQYF	TGCGCCAGCAGCCAGGGTTATGGCACAGATACGCAGTATTTT
TRBV5-4	TRBD1	few	TRBJ2-3	CASSPAPHRGTDTQYF	TGTGCCAGCAGCCCTGCCCCACACAGGGGTACAGATACGCAGTATTTT
TRBV6-5	.	.	TRBJ2-1	CASSRSDEQFF	TGTGCCAGCAGTCGTTCCGATGAGCAGTTCTTC
TRBV28	TRBD1	.	TRBJ1-2	CASTGTGSSYTF	TGTGCCAGCACCGGGACAGGGTCGAGCTACACCTTC
TRBV10-2	.	few	TRBJ2-7	CASSPVAGQEQYF	TGCGCCAGCAGCCCGGTGGCAGGGCAGGAGCAGTACTTC
TRBV19	.	once	TRBJ1-6	CASSMAGGNSPLHF	TGTGCCAGTAGTATGGCAGGTGGAAATTCACCCCTCCACTTT
TRBV28	.	.	TRBJ1-1	CASSLRRGAFF	TGTGCCAGCAGTCTCCGGAGAGGGGCTTTCTTT
TRBV4-1	TRBD1	.	TRBJ1-1	CASSRPGQPNTEAFF	TGCGCCAGCAGCCGGCCGGGACAGCCGAACACTGAAGCTTTCTTT
TRBV19	TRBD1	.	TRBJ2-3	CASSTSSGQGTDTQYF	TGTGCCAGTAGTACCTCATCCGGACAGGGTACAGATACGCAGTATTTT
TRBV18	TRBD2	.	TRBJ2-7	CASSPRGEWEQYF	TGTGCCAGCTCACCTCGGGGGGAGTGGGAGCAGTACTTC
TRBV18	TRBD1	.	TRBJ1-2	CASSPPWGQGAQNNYGYTF	TGTGCCAGCTCACCTCCTTGGGGACAGGGTGCGCAAAACAACTATGGCTACACCTTC
TRBV7-9	TRBD1	.	TRBJ1-1	CASSLSTGESEAFF	TGTGCCAGCAGCTTATCGACAGGGGAGTCTGAAGCTTTCTTT
TRBV5-6	TRBD1	once	TRBJ1-4	CASSSLPDRGNEKLFF	TGTGCCAGCAGCTCTCTCCCGGACAGGGGGAATGAAAAACTGTTTTTT
TRBV5-1	.	.	TRBJ2-7	CASSPVGGGDYEQYF	TGCGCCAGCAGCCCGGTTGGGGGCGGAGATTACGAGCAGTACTTC
TRBV20-1	TRBD2	.	TRBJ2-5	CSARRTSGEYF	TGCAGTGCTAGACGGACTAGCGGGGAATACTTC
TRBV19	TRBD2	.	TRBJ2-1	CASSASVAGGYNEQFF	TGTGCCAGTAGTGCCTCGGTGGCGGGGGGTTACAATGAGCAGTTCTTC
TRBV7-8	TRBD1	.	TRBJ2-1	CASSSLQTGGKQFF	TGTGCCAGCAGCTCGTTACAGACAGGGGGCAAACAGTTCTTC
TRBV27	.	.	TRBJ1-1	CASSNGVGLTEAFF	TGTGCCAGCAGTAATGGCGTGGGGCTCACTGAAGCTTTCTTT
TRBV19	TRBD2	.	TRBJ2-2	CASTDFGLAGATGTGELFF	TGTGCCAGTACGGATTTTGGGCTAGCGGGGGCCACGGGGACCGGGGAGCTGTTTTTT
TRBV3-1/TRBV3-2	.	.	TRBJ2-7	CASSQDGPYEQYF	TGTGCCAGCAGCCAAGACGGTCCCTACGAGCAGTACTTC
TRBV9	.	.	TRBJ2-7	CASSASTGQIDEQYF	TGTGCCAGCAGCGCCTCCACCGGACAGATAGACGAGCAGTACTTC
TRBV7-7	TRBD2	.	TRBJ2-1	CASSLILAGGPGEQFF	TGTGCCAGCAGCTTAATACTAGCGGGGGGGCCTGGTGAGCAGTTCTTC
TRBV7-2	TRBD1	once	TRBJ1-5	CASSTLTGGGNQPQHF	TGTGCCAGCAGCACTTTGACAGGGGGAGGCAATCAGCCCCAGCATTTT
TRBV10-3	.	.	TRBJ2-3	CAISEGVLRGTDTQYF	TGTGCCATCAGCGAGGGAGTGCTGCGGGGCACAGATACGCAGTATTTT
TRBV19	.	.	TRBJ2-5	CASRDFQETQYF	TGTGCCAGTAGGGACTTCCAAGAGACCCAGTACTTC
TRBV9	TRBD2	.	TRBJ2-2	CASSVGLAGSKISGELFF	TGTGCCAGCAGTGTCGGGCTAGCGGGGAGTAAAATATCCGGGGAGCTGTTTTTT
TRBV29-1	.	.	TRBJ2-3	CSVEPEGTGTDTQYF	TGCAGCGTTGAACCCGAGGGCACGGGCACAGATACGCAGTATTTT
TRBV6-1	.	.	TRBJ2-5	CASSEGPQDRDRETQYF	TGTGCCAGCAGTGAGGGGCCCCAAGACCGAGACCGGGAGACCCAGTACTTC